A selection of T cell receptor beta chains follows, all from one sample in a study of blood T cells in healthy people across ages. TCRdb called the 5' RACE reads again in MiXCR, with one record for every CDR3 protein. The repertoire consists of 1.8 million or so distinct CDR3 sequences, with approximately 39% occurring once and the leading ten covering roughly 23%. Sequencing was done on a sample of blood. Receptor source: a human donor in good health. Each CDR3 is given with its conserved first and last residue.

15 | TRBV5-1 | CASSLSGGDNRPQHF
17 | TRBV7-2 | CASSLGVSYYSNQPQHF
14 | TRBV20-1 | CSANTLSGTTEAFF
13 | TRBV15 | CATRKRVNTEAFF
16 | TRBV2 | CASSARSDSTNEKLFF
18 | TRBV6-1 | CVSSPILGSGGFSETQYF
15 | TRBV12-3/TRBV12-4 | CASSNRLVIGETQYF
14 | TRBV28 | CASSLWGETYEQYF
16 | TRBV11-3 | CASSYTGGARTDTQYF
14 | TRBV3-1 | CASSQVPRGYGYTF
14 | TRBV7-9 | CASKKGQGEYEQYF
14 | TRBV20-1 | CSARTPGGSAEAFF
13 | TRBV7-2 | CASSLYRDVGYTF
17 | TRBV18 | CASSSGQGSSGANVLTF
14 | TRBV5-1 | CTSSASGDTYGYTF
12 | TRBV7-9 | CASGPGQDTQYF
18 | TRBV7-3 | CASSPVGGTGFMNTEAFF
16 | TRBV4-3 | CASSQDPTLGSNEQFF
12 | TRBV29-1 | CSVDENTNEQYF
17 | TRBV20-1 | CSASGIAGGISYNEQFF
12 | TRBV27 | CASSLNWNEQFF
13 | TRBV7-2 | CASSWGQLYEQYF
14 | TRBV4-1 | CASSRRVSTDTQYF
14 | TRBV9 | CVSSGGSGDYGYTF
15 | TRBV25-1 | CASSELRGRIETQYF
16 | TRBV6-6 | CASSYSIEGVTYEQYF
16 | TRBV20-1 | CSARDAKDRVWNGCTF
14 | TRBV7-2 | CASSDSGGRGTQYF
17 | TRBV2 | CASYYLQWGENNSPLHF
14 | TRBV10-3 | CAISEYDSYGQAFF
17 | TRBV10-3 | CAITLPGKGRYTDTQYF
13 | TRBV7-2 | CASSIRHESQQYF
16 | TRBV4-3 | CASSQEIRTGVNEQFF
13 | TRBV11-2 | CASTSGQPYEQYF
15 | TRBV28 | CASRAKTGRSYEQYF
15 | TRBV12-3/TRBV12-4 | CASSFPKQGGTEAFF
17 | TRBV4-3 | CASSQVRPGSSSYGYTF
14 | TRBV20-1 | CSAEGRGGYNERFF
13 | TRBV29-1 | CSVDTSEEETQYF
13 | TRBV29-1 | CSVMGQSTDTQYF
16 | TRBV5-1 | CASGRDITSGANVLTF
14 | TRBV20-1 | CSATQGNSNQPQHF
17 | TRBV5-1 | CASSTGQGRVENTEAFF
16 | TRBV27 | CASSRSGAQENYGYTF
14 | TRBV11-3 | CASSTLAANNEQFF
13 | TRBV7-6 | CASSLAVGYEQYF
16 | TRBV27 | CASSLSRVNANYGYTF
10 | TRBV12-5 | CASGFGEQYF
15 | TRBV7-3 | CASSRGLRSYNEQFF
15 | TRBV4-3 | CASSRYRGPSYEQYF
16 | TRBV7-3 | CASSPSGTGRDNEQFF
16 | TRBV5-1 | CASSLFSSGQGKAQYF
13 | TRBV28 | CASWTDYTDTQYF